The text below deals with one T cell receptor beta chain. No antigen is known for it. RNA extraction and reverse transcription yielded cDNA as sequencing template. Assay: immunoSEQ multiplex PCR; the TCRdb copy retains only in-frame clones and omits some. Found here are about 150,000 clones, 40% to 65% of them singletons; the top ten hold just under 20%. This specimen belongs to a study of CD8+ T cells in alopecia areata. Study details: The drug, oral tofacitinib, was given to treated patients at 5 to 10 mg twice daily. Whole-study findings and limits: Sharing of TCRs across patients appeared less clear than in mice, possibly for HLA-related reasons.

The TCR sequence derives from a human donor with alopecia areata. This specimen consisted of CD8+ T cells sorted from blood, obtained at week 0.

CDR3 amino acids: CAWSQGEGGNTEAFF. In nucleotides, the CDR3 is TGTGCCTGGAGTCAAGGGGAAGGGGGGAACACTGAAGCTTTCTTT. V usage is TRBV30 and J usage is TRBJ1-1; a weak D match, TRBD1 (6 bases). V dropped 2 bases and J dropped 1 base, with 14 bases sitting between them. This CDR3 region has 15 residues. The V gene's germline CDR1 is GTSNPN and CDR2 SVGIG (reference sequence).